This entry concerns a single TCR beta chain. What it binds is not known. The study ran its PCR with 60 Vbeta and 13 Jbeta primers. The repertoire was sequenced with immunoSEQ multiplex PCR; TCRdb's copy has only in-frame clones and lacks some. The sample carries about 150,000 clones, about 75% recorded once. The data belong to a study of cytomegalovirus exposure and HLA in healthy donors. General observations from the study: Per published accounts, TCR beta sequences correctly predicted the HLA-A and HLA-B alleles of most subjects. Within an earlier analysis, most TCR beta V segments proved productive either about 90% or about 30% of the time.

CDR3 length equals 13 residues. The germline V gene has CDR1 SGDLS and CDR2 YYNGEE. Trimming removed 4 bases from V and 4 bases from J; junction bases left unmatched: 4. The chain joins TRBV9 to TRBJ2-5, with 7 bases matching TRBD1. This TCR derives from a man aged 25-40 years in good health and CMV-seronegative. Material for sequencing was PBMCs. In DNA, the CDR3 is TGTGCCAGCAGCCCGACAGGGAGAGAGACCCAGTACTTC. It yields the protein CASSPTGRETQYF. The full variable domain, with the rest looked up from reference TRBV9 and TRBJ2-5, is DSGVTQTPKHLITATGQRVTLRCSPRSGDLSVYWYQQSLDQGLQFLIQYYNGEERAKGNILERFSAQQFPDLHSELNLSSLELGDSALYFCASSPTGRETQYFGPGTRLLVL.